The clone carrying this TCR beta chain was detected ten times or more. Its target is not known. The data are from a study of T cells after posttransplantation cyclophosphamide. Study results and limitations: Later post-transplant blood repertoires were often dominated by donor CD8+ memory clones.

This table comes from immunoSEQ multiplex PCR, and its TCRdb copy is limited to in-frame clones, with some not included. Sampling found tens of thousands of clones, none seen once. Germline loops: CDR1 SGDLS, CDR2 YYNGEE. Germline trimming cut 3 bases from V and 7 bases from J; bases unmatched to any gene: 6. The CDR3 loop spans 15 amino acids. The chain combines TRBV9 with TRBJ2-7; 14 bases agree with TRBD2. The sequenced material came from PBMCs. This TCR was sampled from a man aged 40-49 years in good health, CMV-negative, and a related stem cell transplant donor. CDR3 loop: CASSGMGTSGGEQYF. In DNA, the CDR3 is TGTGCCAGCAGCGGAATGGGGACTAGCGGGGGAGAGCAGTACTTC.